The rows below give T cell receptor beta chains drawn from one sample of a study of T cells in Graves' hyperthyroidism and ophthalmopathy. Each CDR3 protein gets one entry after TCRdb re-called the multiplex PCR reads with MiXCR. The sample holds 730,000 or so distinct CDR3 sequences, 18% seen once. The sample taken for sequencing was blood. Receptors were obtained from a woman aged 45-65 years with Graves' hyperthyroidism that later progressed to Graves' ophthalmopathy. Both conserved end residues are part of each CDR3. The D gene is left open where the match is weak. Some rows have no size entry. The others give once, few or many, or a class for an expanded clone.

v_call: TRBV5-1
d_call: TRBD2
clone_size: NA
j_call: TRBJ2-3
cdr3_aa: CASSSVVAGSTDTQYF
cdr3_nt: TGCGCCAGCAGCTCGGTGGTAGCGGGGTCCACAGATACGCAGTATTTT

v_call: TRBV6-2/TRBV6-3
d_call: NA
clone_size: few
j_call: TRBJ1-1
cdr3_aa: CASSYLGPKGTEAFF
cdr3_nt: TGTGCCAGCAGTTACTTGGGACCCAAGGGGACTGAAGCTTTCTTT

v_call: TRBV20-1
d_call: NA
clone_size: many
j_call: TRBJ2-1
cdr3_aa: CSARDRGYYNEQFF
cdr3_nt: TGCAGTGCTAGAGATCGGGGCTACTACAATGAGCAGTTCTTC

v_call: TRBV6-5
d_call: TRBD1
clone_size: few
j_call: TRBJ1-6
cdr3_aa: CASSYSGQGGSSYNSPLHF
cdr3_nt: TGTGCCAGCAGTTACTCAGGACAGGGTGGAAGCTCCTATAATTCACCCCTCCACTTT

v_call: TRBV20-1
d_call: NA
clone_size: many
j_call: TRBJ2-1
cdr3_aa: CSARASYNEQFF
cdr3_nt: TGCAGTGCTAGGGCCTCTTACAATGAGCAGTTCTTC

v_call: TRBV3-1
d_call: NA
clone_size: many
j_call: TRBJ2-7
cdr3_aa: CASSQEYSFGYEQYF
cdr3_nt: TGTGCCAGCAGCCAAGAATATTCGTTTGGCTACGAGCAGTACTTC

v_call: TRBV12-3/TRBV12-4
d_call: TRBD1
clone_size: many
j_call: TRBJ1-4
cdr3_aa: CASSLAQGAVEKLFF
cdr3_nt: TGTGCCAGCAGTTTAGCCCAGGGGGCGGTTGAAAAACTGTTTTTT

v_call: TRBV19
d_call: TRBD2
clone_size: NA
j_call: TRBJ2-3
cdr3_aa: CASSLGLAGRTDTQYF
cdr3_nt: TGTGCCAGTAGTTTAGGACTAGCGGGCCGCACAGATACGCAGTATTTT

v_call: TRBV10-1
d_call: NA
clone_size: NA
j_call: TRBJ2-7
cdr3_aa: CASSESGVLGYEQYF
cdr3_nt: TGCGCCAGCAGTGAGTCTGGGGTCCTCGGCTACGAGCAGTACTTC

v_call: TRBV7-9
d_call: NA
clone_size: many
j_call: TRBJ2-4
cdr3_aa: CASSPSGRDIQYF
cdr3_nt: TGTGCCAGCAGCCCCTCTGGACGGGACATTCAGTACTTC

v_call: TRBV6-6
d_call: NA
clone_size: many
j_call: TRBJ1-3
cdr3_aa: CASSYSESGTVIYF
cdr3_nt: TGTGCCAGCAGTTACTCCGAGTCGGGTACAGTCATATATTTT

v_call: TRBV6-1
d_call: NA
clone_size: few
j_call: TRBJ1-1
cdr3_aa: CASSSFNYDTEAFF
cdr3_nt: TGTGCCAGCAGTTCCTTCAACTATGACACTGAAGCTTTCTTT

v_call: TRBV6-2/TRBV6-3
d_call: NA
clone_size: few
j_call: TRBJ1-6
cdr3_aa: CASSCSQGRHGSPLHF
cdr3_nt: TGTGCCAGCAGTTGCTCGCAGGGCAGACACGGATCACCCCTCCACTTT

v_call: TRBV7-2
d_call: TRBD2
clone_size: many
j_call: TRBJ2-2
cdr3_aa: CASSPHPPSGGAGELFF
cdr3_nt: TGTGCCAGCAGCCCTCATCCTCCTAGCGGGGGGGCCGGGGAGCTGTTTTTT

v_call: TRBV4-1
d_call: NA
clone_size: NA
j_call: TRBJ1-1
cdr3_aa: CASSQGTQALNTEAFF
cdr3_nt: TGCGCCAGCAGCCAGGGTACACAGGCTTTGAACACTGAAGCTTTCTTT

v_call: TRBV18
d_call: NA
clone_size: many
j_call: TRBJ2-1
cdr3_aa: CATSEIGPDEQFF
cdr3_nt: TGTGCCACCTCAGAGATAGGGCCAGATGAGCAGTTCTTC

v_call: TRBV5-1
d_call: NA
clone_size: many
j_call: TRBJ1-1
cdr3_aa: CASSGAGTQEAFF
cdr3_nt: TGCGCCAGCAGCGGAGCAGGGACCCAAGAAGCTTTCTTT

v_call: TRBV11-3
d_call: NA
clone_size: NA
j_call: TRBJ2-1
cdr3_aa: CASSSEKRTNEQFF
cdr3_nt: TGTGCCAGCAGCTCAGAGAAGAGAACCAATGAGCAGTTCTTC

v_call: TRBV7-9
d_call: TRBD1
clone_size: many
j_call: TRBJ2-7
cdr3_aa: CASSLEFGTGAAEQYF
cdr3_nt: TGTGCCAGCAGCTTAGAATTTGGGACAGGGGCGGCCGAGCAGTACTTC

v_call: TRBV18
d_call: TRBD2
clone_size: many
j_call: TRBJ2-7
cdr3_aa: CASSPPVAGVYEQYF
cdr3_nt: TGTGCCAGCTCACCACCGGTGGCGGGGGTCTACGAGCAGTACTTC

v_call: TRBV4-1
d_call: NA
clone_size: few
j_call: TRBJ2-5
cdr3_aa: CASSRTGTQPQETQYF
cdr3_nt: TGCGCCAGCAGCCGAACCGGGACACAACCCCAAGAGACCCAGTACTTC

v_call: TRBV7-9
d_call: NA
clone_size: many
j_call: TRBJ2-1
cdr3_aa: CASSLGIKHNEQFF
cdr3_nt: TGTGCCAGCAGTTTAGGGATAAAACACAATGAGCAGTTCTTC

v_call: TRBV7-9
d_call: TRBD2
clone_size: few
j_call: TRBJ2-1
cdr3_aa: CASSPLAGGPEDEQFF
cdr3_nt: TGTGCCAGCAGCCCATTAGCGGGGGGGCCGGAGGATGAGCAGTTCTTC

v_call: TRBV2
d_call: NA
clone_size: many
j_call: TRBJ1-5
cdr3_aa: CASSEALYSNQPQHF
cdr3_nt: TGTGCCAGCAGTGAAGCCCTGTATAGCAATCAGCCCCAGCATTTT

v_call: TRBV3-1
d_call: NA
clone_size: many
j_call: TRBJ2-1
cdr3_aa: CASSQWFGGKGDNEQFF
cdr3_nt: TGTGCCAGCAGCCAATGGTTTGGGGGCAAAGGGGACAATGAGCAGTTCTTC

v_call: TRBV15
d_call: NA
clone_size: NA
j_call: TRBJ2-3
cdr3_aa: CATSNSEWSDTQYF
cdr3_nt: TGTGCCACCAGCAATAGCGAGTGGTCTGATACGCAGTATTTT

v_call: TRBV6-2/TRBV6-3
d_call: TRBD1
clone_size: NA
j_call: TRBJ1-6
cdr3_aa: CASSYSTGHFGNSPLHF
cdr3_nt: TGTGCCAGCAGTTACTCGACAGGGCACTTTGGTAATTCACCCCTCCACTTT

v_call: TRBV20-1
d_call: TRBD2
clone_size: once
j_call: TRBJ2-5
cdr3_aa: CSARDPGVAGGQETQYF
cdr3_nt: TGCAGTGCTAGAGACCCGGGGGTAGCGGGGGGCCAAGAGACCCAGTACTTC

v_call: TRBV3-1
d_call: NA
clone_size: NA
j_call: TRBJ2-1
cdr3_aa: CASSPFETNEQFF
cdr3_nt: TGTGCCAGCAGCCCTTTTGAGACCAATGAGCAGTTCTTC

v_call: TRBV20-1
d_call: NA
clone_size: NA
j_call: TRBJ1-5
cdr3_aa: CSARAQHTYPSQPQHF
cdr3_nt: TGCAGTGCTAGAGCGCAACATACATACCCGAGCCAGCCCCAGCATTTT

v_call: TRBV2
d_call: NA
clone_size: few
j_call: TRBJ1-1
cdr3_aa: CASKRSSGETGAFF
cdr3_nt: TGTGCCAGCAAAAGGTCGTCAGGGGAGACTGGGGCTTTCTTT

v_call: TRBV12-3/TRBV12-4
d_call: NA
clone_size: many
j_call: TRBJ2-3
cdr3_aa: CASSLDSGTLSTDTQYF
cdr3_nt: TGTGCCAGCAGTTTAGACTCCGGGACGCTGAGCACAGATACGCAGTATTTT

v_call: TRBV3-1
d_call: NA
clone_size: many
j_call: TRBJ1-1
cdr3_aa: CASSQDHRHENTEAFF
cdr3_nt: TGTGCCAGCAGCCAAGATCACAGACACGAGAACACTGAAGCTTTCTTT

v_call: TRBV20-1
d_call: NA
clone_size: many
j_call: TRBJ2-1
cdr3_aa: CSAIQGNPYNEQFF
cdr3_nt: TGCAGTGCAATCCAGGGGAACCCCTACAATGAGCAGTTCTTC

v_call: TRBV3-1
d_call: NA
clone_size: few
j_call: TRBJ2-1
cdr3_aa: CASSQEGGPYNEQFF
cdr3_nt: TGTGCCAGCAGCCAAGAGGGGGGGCCGTACAATGAGCAGTTCTTC

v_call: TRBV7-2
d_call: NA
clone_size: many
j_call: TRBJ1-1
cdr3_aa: CASSLDGAAADTEAFF
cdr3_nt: TGTGCCAGCAGCTTAGATGGGGCCGCCGCCGACACTGAAGCTTTCTTT

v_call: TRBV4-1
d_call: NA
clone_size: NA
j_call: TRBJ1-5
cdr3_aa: CASSQAAGRVDQPQHF
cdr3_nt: TGCGCCAGCAGCCAAGCCGCGGGACGGGTGGATCAGCCCCAGCATTTT

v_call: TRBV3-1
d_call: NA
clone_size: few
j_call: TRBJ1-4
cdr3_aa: CASSQEGSFRSNEKLFF
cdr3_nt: TGTGCCAGCAGCCAAGAGGGTAGTTTCCGGAGTAATGAAAAACTGTTTTTT

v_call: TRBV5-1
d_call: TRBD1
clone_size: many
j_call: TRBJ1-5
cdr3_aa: CASSPEGQGRNQPQHF
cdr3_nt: TGCGCCAGCAGCCCGGAGGGACAGGGGCGCAATCAGCCCCAGCATTTT

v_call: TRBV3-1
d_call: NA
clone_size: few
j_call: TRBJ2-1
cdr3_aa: CASRGGTDRPNNEQFF
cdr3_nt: TGTGCCAGCAGGGGGGGGACGGACAGGCCAAACAATGAGCAGTTCTTC

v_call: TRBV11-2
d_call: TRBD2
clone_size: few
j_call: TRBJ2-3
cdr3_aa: CASSYSERGGPDTQYF
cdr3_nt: TGTGCCAGCAGTTACTCCGAGCGGGGGGGCCCGGATACGCAGTATTTT

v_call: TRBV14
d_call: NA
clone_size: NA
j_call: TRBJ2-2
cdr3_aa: CASSQTDAGELFF
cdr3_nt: TGTGCCAGCAGCCAGACAGACGCCGGGGAGCTGTTTTTT

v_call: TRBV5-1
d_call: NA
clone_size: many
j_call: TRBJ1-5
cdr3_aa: CASSFQGLGNQPQHF
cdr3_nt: TGCGCCAGCAGCTTTCAGGGATTAGGCAATCAGCCCCAGCATTTT